Shown below are 20 T cell receptor beta chains from a single sample sequenced in a study of OX40 agonist ivuxolimab in advanced cancers. Only in-frame clones appear in the TCRdb table, and some are missing; sequencing was by immunoSEQ multiplex PCR. This sample has tens of thousands of clones, with approximately 78% found just once. Material: CD4+ or CD8+ T cells sorted from blood, obtained in a trial of the OX40 agonist ivuxolimab. The receptors originated from an adult with an advanced solid tumor such as melanoma, head and neck, liver or kidney cancer.

In this sample, this clone turned up once. The rearrangement links TRBV14 to TRBJ1-2; D call uncertain. V was trimmed by 0 bases and J by 7 bases, leaving 15 bases between them. The CDR3 extends over 15 amino acids. The germline gives CDR1 SGHDN, CDR2 FVKESK. CDR3: CASSQDELWRAGYTF. The CDR3 DNA follows: TGTGCCAGCAGCCAAGATGAGTTATGGAGGGCTGGCTACACCTTC.

This chain uses TRBV7-9 with TRBJ1-6; 8 bases are shared with TRBD1. This CDR3 has 19 amino acids. V lost 6 bases to trimming and J lost 2 bases; unmatched junction nucleotides: 15. CDR1 and CDR2 from the germline V gene are SEHNR and FQNEAQ (reference sequence). Here the CDR3 DNA reads TGTGCCAGCAGGATATTAAGAAGGACAGGGCTACCCTATAATTCACCCCTCCACTTT. Amino acids: CASRILRRTGLPYNSPLHF.

The V call is TRBV5-8, the J call TRBJ1-3; D may be TRBD1 (6 bases). Trimming cost V 0 bases and J 0 bases, with 13 bases left between them. CDR3 length equals 17 residues. Looked up from germline, CDR1 is SGHTS and CDR2 is YDEGEE. The CDR3 reads CASSLGGQLFSGNTIYF. The CDR3 bases are TGTGCCAGCAGCTTGGGAGGACAGTTGTTCTCTGGAAACACCATATATTTT.

The chain uses TRBV6-5 and TRBJ1-1; D perhaps matches TRBD1 (5 bases). Trimming took off 0 bases at V and 4 bases at J, with 12 bases between the two ends. CDR1 and CDR2 from the germline V gene are MNHEY and SVGAGI. CDR3 length: 15 amino acids. The chain's CDR3 is CASSYSQGAPTEAFF. The CDR3 nucleotides are TGTGCCAGCAGTTACTCGCAGGGTGCCCCCACTGAAGCTTTCTTT.

The chain couples TRBV6-5 to TRBJ2-2; 9 positions agree with TRBD1. V lost 5 bases to trimming and J lost 5 bases; unmatched junction nucleotides: 3. CDR3 length equals 14 residues. CDR1 is MNHEY, CDR2 SVGAGI, per germline. The CDR3 DNA sequence: TGTGCCAGCAGTCACAGGGGGCGAACCGGGGAGCTGTTTTTT. Its translation: CASSHRGRTGELFF.

This chain links TRBV29-1 with TRBJ1-1; D gene unclear. Between the trimmed V and J ends, which lost 0 bases and 3 bases, there was a span of 8 bases. The germline CDR1 and CDR2 sequences are SQVTM and ANQGSEA. This CDR3 region has 13 residues. For the CDR3, the DNA is TGCAGCGTTGAAGATCTCGGGTACACTGAAGCTTTCTTT. Encoded protein: CSVEDLGYTEAFF.

The chain links TRBV7-3 to TRBJ2-3; no clear D gene. V dropped 0 bases and J dropped 4 bases, with 11 bases sitting between them. This CDR3 spans 15 amino acids. Germline V gives CDR1 SGHTA, CDR2 FQGTGA. The CDR3 sequence: CASSLTGGRPDTQYF. As DNA, the CDR3 is TGTGCCAGCAGCTTAACGGGCGGCAGGCCAGATACGCAGTATTTT.

This clone was detected a few times. The chain employs TRBV10-3 and TRBJ1-5; 7 nucleotides match TRBD1. The length of the CDR3 is 13 residues. Germline CDR1 and CDR2: ENHRY and SYGVKD. V shed 11 bases, J shed 4 bases, and the junction held 8 bases outside the gene matches. CDR3 sequence reads: CASRDSLNQPQHF. The CDR3 nucleotides are TGTGCCTCCAGGGACAGTCTGAATCAGCCCCAGCATTTT.

The chain couples TRBV5-8 to TRBJ1-6; D not resolved. This CDR3 has 16 amino acids. V lost 1 base to trimming and J lost 7 bases, with 15 bases between them. Germline CDR1 SGHTS, CDR2 YDEGEE. The CDR3 is CASSLIIGSWNSPLHF. CDR3 DNA: TGTGCCAGCAGCTTGATTATTGGGTCTTGGAATTCACCCCTCCACTTT.

This sequence joins TRBV7-8 and TRBJ2-7; D is perhaps TRBD2 (6 bases). The germline V gene encodes CDR1 SGHVS and CDR2 FQNEAQ. V dropped 1 base and J dropped 4 bases, with 20 bases sitting between them. The CDR3 is 17 residues long. CDR3 residues: CASSLGGGNYLGYEQYF. CDR3 DNA sequence: TGTGCCAGCAGCTTAGGAGGAGGGAACTATTTGGGATACGAGCAGTACTTC.

The chain links TRBV7-9 to TRBJ2-1; TRBD1 is a possible D gene (5 bases). CDR3 length: 14 amino acids. The V end lost 4 bases, the J end lost 7 bases, and 14 bases lay between the germline ends. Germline V gives CDR1 SEHNR, CDR2 FQNEAQ (reference sequence). CDR3 amino acids: CASSSSQVKNEQFF. The CDR3 nucleotides read TGTGCCAGCAGCTCATCACAGGTAAAAAATGAGCAGTTCTTC.

This chain links TRBV21-1 with TRBJ2-4; the D call in the table, TRBD2, was not verified against the DNA. TRBV21-1 is a pseudogene. The length of the CDR3 is 17 residues. The CDR3 is CASSYGTSGRVRNIQYF. CDR3 nucleotides: TGTGCCAGCAGCTACGGGACTAGCGGGAGAGTTAGGAACATTCAGTACTTC.

The rearrangement uses TRBV29-1 and TRBJ2-1; TRBD1 might be the D (5 bases). This CDR3 spans 13 amino acids. The V gene lost 5 bases and the J gene lost 5 bases, with 13 bases spanning the gap. Germline CDR1 is SQVTM and CDR2 is ANQGSEA. In DNA form, the CDR3 reads TGCAGCGTTAGGGGCTCCTTTGACAATGAGCAGTTCTTC. Its protein is CSVRGSFDNEQFF.

The chain joins TRBV5-1 to TRBJ2-3, with a weak D call TRBD2 (6 bases). There are 13 residues in the CDR3. Deletions cut 4 bases from V and 9 bases from J, with 15 bases between. Germline V lookup: CDR1 SGHRS, CDR2 YFSETQ. CDR3 DNA: TGCGCCAGCAGCCAGACCCTGGCGGGAACGCAGTATTTT. It encodes CASSQTLAGTQYF.

J is TRBJ1-1 and V is TRBV18; no definite D call. The V end was cut by 1 base, the J end by 3 bases, with 12 bases between. The germline V gene has CDR1 KGHSH and CDR2 LQKENI. This CDR3 is 15 amino acids long. The CDR3 region is CASSPRVAGDTEAFF. The DNA for the CDR3 is TGTGCCAGCTCACCACGTGTTGCTGGGGACACTGAAGCTTTCTTT.

The gene calls are TRBV27 and TRBJ1-2, with D perhaps TRBD1 (6 bases). The CDR3 length is 15 residues. Germline values: CDR1 MNHEY, CDR2 SMNVEV (reference sequence). V lost 9 bases, J lost 5 bases, and 22 bases lay in between. The CDR3 DNA follows: TGTGCCAGACCGGGTAAGGGACAAACGAATTATGGCTACACCTTC. Translation: CARPGKGQTNYGYTF.

This clone was found a few times. The chain is built from TRBV16 and TRBJ2-3; possibly TRBD1 for D (5 bases). V lost 1 base and J lost 0, with 11 bases in between. This CDR3 comprises 16 residues. Germline CDR1 is KGHSY and CDR2 is FQNENV. The DNA for the CDR3 is TGTGCCAGCAGCCAATGGCAGGGTTGGAGCACAGATACGCAGTATTTT. Protein product: CASSQWQGWSTDTQYF. The entire variable domain, with the rest obtained from reference TRBV16 and TRBJ2-3, is as follows: GEEVAQTPKHLVRGEGQKAKLYCAPIKGHSYVFWYQQVLKNEFKFLISFQNENVFDETGMPKERFSAKCLPNSPCSLEIQATKLEDSAVYFCASSQWQGWSTDTQYFGPGTRLTVL.

This chain connects TRBV28 to TRBJ2-3; D possibly uses TRBD1 or TRBD2 (5 bases each). The CDR3 has 11 residues. The V and J ends lost 11 bases and 2 bases respectively, with 8 bases between them. Germline V lookup: CDR1 MDHEN, CDR2 SYDVKM. The DNA of the CDR3 is TGTGCCTTCGGGACCACAGATACGCAGTATTTT. It specifies CAFGTTDTQYF.

V and J are TRBV9 and TRBJ1-2; D gene uncertain. Trimming removed 0 bases from V and 0 bases from J, with 18 bases in between. The CDR3 consists of 18 residues. Per germline, CDR1 SGDLS and CDR2 YYNGEE. Here the CDR3 DNA reads TGTGCCAGCAGCGTAGAGGCAGGTCCAATAATAACTAACTATGGCTACACCTTC. Protein sequence: CASSVEAGPIITNYGYTF. The full variable domain, rest sourced from reference TRBV9 and TRBJ1-2, is DSGVTQTPKHLITATGQRVTLRCSPRSGDLSVYWYQQSLDQGLQFLIQYYNGEERAKGNILERFSAQQFPDLHSELNLSSLELGDSALYFCASSVEAGPIITNYGYTFGSGTRLTVV.

The V call is TRBV10-3, the J call TRBJ2-5, with D possibly matching TRBD1 (5 bases). The V and J ends lost 10 bases and 1 base respectively, with 10 bases between them. From germline, CDR1 is ENHRY and CDR2 SYGVKD. The CDR3 sequence is 12 residues long. CDR3 sequence (DNA): TGTGCCACCCAGGGCAGCCAAGAGACCCAGTACTTC. Translating gives CATQGSQETQYF.